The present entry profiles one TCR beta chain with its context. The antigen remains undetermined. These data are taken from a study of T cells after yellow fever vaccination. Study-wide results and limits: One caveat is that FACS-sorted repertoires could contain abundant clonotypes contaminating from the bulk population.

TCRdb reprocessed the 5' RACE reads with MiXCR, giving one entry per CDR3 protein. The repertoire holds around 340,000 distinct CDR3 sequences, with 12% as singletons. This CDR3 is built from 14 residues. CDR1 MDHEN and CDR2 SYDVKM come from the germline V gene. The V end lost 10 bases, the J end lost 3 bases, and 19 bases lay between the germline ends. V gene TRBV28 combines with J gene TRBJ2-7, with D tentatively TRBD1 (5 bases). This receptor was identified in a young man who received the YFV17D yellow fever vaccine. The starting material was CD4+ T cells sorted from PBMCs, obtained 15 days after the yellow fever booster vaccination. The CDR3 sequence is CATTDGQGDYEQYV. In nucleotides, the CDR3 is TGTGCCACCACCGATGGTCAGGGCGACTACGAGCAGTACGTC.